Shown below are 11 T cell receptor beta chains from a single sample sequenced in a study of blood T cell repertoires in COVID-19 (dated by TCRdb to 2020 to 2022). The library was obtained by the immunoSEQ multiplex PCR assay. TCRdb limited this immuneACCESS table to in-frame rearrangements with V and J called. A share of clones is missing; checked studies link under half to unresolved V genes, and the rest is unexplained. This sample holds about 210,000 clones; 84% were observed only once. The ten largest clones represent approximately 10% of the sample. Material for sequencing was peripheral blood. The receptors shown here come from a man between 50 and 59 years old with active or convalescent COVID-19.

The chain uses TRBV6-5 and TRBJ1-2, with 11 bases lining up with TRBD1. Germline V gene lookup returns CDR1 MNHEY and CDR2 SVGAGI. The CDR3 consists of 14 residues. V shed 2 bases, J shed 5 bases, and the junction held 1 base outside the gene matches. CDR3 bases: TGTGCCAGCAGTTACCGGGACAGGGGGTATGGCTACACCTTC. Translating it yields CASSYRDRGYGYTF.

The J gene is TRBJ2-3, the V gene TRBV7-9; D is perhaps TRBD2 (6 bases). The CDR3 is 11 amino acids. The ends were cut back, 10 bases at V and 6 bases at J, with 11 bases in the middle. Germline V CDR1 and CDR2: SEHNR, FQNEAQ (reference sequence). Here the CDR3 DNA reads TGTGCCACAACTAGCTTCGATACGCAGTATTTT. Amino acids: CATTSFDTQYF.

The chain links TRBV7-8 to TRBJ2-7, with 9 nucleotides matching TRBD1. Germline loops: CDR1 SGHVS, CDR2 FQNEAQ. This CDR3 comprises 14 residues. V trimming: 4 bases; J trimming: 6 bases; junction bases outside the gene matches: 7. CDR3 bases: TGTGCCAGCAGCTCCGGGACAGGGTCGGTCGAGCAGTACTTC. This sequence encodes CASSSGTGSVEQYF.

The chain employs TRBV7-2 and TRBJ1-2; possible D gene TRBD1, 6 bases. This CDR3 region has 15 residues. Germline CDR1 is SGHTA and CDR2 is FQGNSA. Between the trimmed V and J ends, which lost 1 base and 4 bases, there was a span of 13 bases. The CDR3 here is CASSLGGGGGYGYTF. As DNA, the CDR3 is TGTGCCAGCAGCTTAGGGGGAGGGGGAGGCTATGGCTACACCTTC.

This clone was counted a single time. The rearrangement uses TRBV28 and TRBJ1-4, with a possible D match to TRBD1 (5 bases). V was clipped by 6 bases and J by 5 bases, with 22 bases between them. The CDR3 sequence is 17 residues long. Germline CDR1 reads MDHEN; CDR2 reads SYDVKM. This CDR3 reads CASSPGGGGPRNEKLFF. The DNA for the CDR3 is TGTGCCAGCAGCCCTGGGGGGGGTGGGCCCCGAAATGAAAAACTGTTTTTT.

The rearrangement uses TRBV4-3 and TRBJ1-2; no clear D. Deletions cut 1 base from V and 8 bases from J, with 17 bases between. CDR3 length: 15 amino acids. The germline V gene encodes CDR1 LGHNA and CDR2 YSLEER. CDR3 coding DNA: TGCGCCAGCAGCCAAGTCCCGAATGTGGTGAGGGGCTACACCTTC. Its protein is CASSQVPNVVRGYTF.

V gene TRBV2 combines with J gene TRBJ1-5, with 8 nucleotides matching TRBD1. Trimming cost V 5 bases and J 7 bases; bases outside gene matches: 4. Germline assignment: CDR1 SNHLY and CDR2 FYNNEI. The CDR3 consists of 13 residues. In nucleotides, the CDR3 is TGTGCCAGCAGTCTCAGGGGGCTCCAGCCCCAGCATTTT. Translating it yields CASSLRGLQPQHF. The variable domain in full, with the rest retrieved from reference TRBV2 and TRBJ1-5, is EPEVTQTPSHQVTQMGQEVILRCVPISNHLYFYWYRQILGQKVEFLVSFYNNEISEKSEIFDDQFSVERPDGSNFTLKIRSTKLEDSAMYFCASSLRGLQPQHFGDGTRLSIL.

The chain links TRBV5-4 to TRBJ2-5, with 8 bases that match TRBD1. In germline, CDR1 is SGHNT, CDR2 YYREEE (reference sequence). V gave up 4 bases and J gave up 1 base; unmatched junction bases: 6. This CDR3 has 15 residues. CDR3 region: CASSRAGTGQETQYF. In nucleotides, the CDR3 is TGTGCCAGCAGCCGAGCCGGGACAGGCCAAGAGACCCAGTACTTC.

The chain joins TRBV19 to TRBJ2-1, with 7 bases that match TRBD1. CDR1 LNHDA and CDR2 SQIVND come from the germline V gene (reference sequence). CDR3 size: 13 residues. Trimming at V came to 6 bases and at J to 9 bases, leaving 8 bases not matched to a gene. CDR3 sequence: CASRIQGVSEQFF. In nucleotides, the CDR3 is TGTGCCAGTAGAATCCAGGGGGTAAGTGAGCAGTTCTTC.

J is TRBJ1-1 and V is TRBV5-1; tentatively, D is TRBD1 (5 bases). CDR1 is SGHRS and CDR2 is YFSETQ in the germline V gene. Trimming took 0 bases from V and 3 from J, leaving 12 bases between them. CDR3 length equals 15 residues. Written as DNA, the CDR3 is TGCGCCAGCAGCTTGGCGGCAGGGTCCCACACTGAAGCTTTCTTT. This encodes CASSLAAGSHTEAFF.

The rearrangement joins TRBV29-1 to TRBJ2-5; 10 bases map to TRBD2. The CDR3 consists of 17 residues. Germline CDR1 reads SQVTM; CDR2 reads ANQGSEA. V lost 7 bases to trimming and J lost 5 bases; unmatched junction nucleotides: 19. The CDR3 region has the DNA TGCAGCGCCAGAGGTACGAGCGGGGGGGCTCCGGTGGAGACCCAGTACTTC. It translates to CSARGTSGGAPVETQYF.